Here is one T cell receptor (beta chain) with its context. Its antigen remains undetermined. No per-base quality is available; no much larger clone lies one base away. Reading from cysteine to phenylalanine, the CDR3 counts 17 amino acids. The DNA shown is the 51-base CDR3, in frame from base 1. The germline V gene gives CDR1 as KGHSH and CDR2 as LQKENI. Relative to germline, V is 3 bases shorter and J is 6 bases shorter, with 23 bases between their ends. Library construction relied on the immunoSEQ multiplex PCR assay. Rearranged TCR beta chain sequences were amplified with the hsTCRB Kit following the manufacturer's protocol. Sequencing of TCRB libraries was carried out on an Illumina MiSeq. In the authors' own workflow: The kit vendor's proprietary platform handled demultiplexing, trimming and gene mapping. Here the immuneACCESS table is served through TCRdb, limited to in-frame sequences with V and J called. Missing clones are a known gap in these copies; in checked studies unresolved V genes cover under half, and the rest lacks a known reason. The DNA was the basis for D and trimming; V, J and clone size are from that table. This sample holds nearly 55,000 clones; approximately 81% were observed only once. The top ten constitute 3% to 4% of the sample.

What this sample's time point label stands for: week 5, during vaccination. Every vaccine dose consisted of 300 ug of a 20-mer mutant IDH1 peptide in Montanide, administered subcutaneously together with topical imiquimod. The donors had newly diagnosed IDH1-mutant astrocytomas of WHO grade 3 or 4 that showed loss of nuclear ATRX. The samples were drawn from NOA16, a multicentre, single-arm, open-label phase I trial in Germany that tested a mutant IDH1 peptide vaccine in humans for the first time. Genomic DNA for TCRB sequencing was isolated from EDTA blood with the DNeasy Blood and Tissue Kit. This entry comes from a study of a mutant IDH1 vaccine in newly diagnosed glioma (dated by TCRdb to the early 2020s). At the level of the whole study: Patients were given eight vaccinations, in weeks 1, 3, 5, 7, 11, 15, 19 and 23, which matched visits V03 through V10. Vaccination was initiated 4-6 weeks after radiotherapy alone, or concurrently with temozolomide cycles in the chemotherapy-containing groups. Of the approximately 35 treated patients, 62.5% were male and 37.5% were female, and a mean age of roughly 40 years was recorded. Before enrollment, most patients had been given radiochemotherapy with temozolomide as standard therapy, while the rest had received either radiotherapy alone or temozolomide alone. Peripheral blood was drawn at six visits: V03 (baseline), V05, V07, V10, V12 and V13. Longitudinal TCRB deep sequencing was performed for some 25 treated patients wherever samples were available for exploratory analyses.

Results and caveats for the whole study, not just this receptor: It was noted by the authors that analyses of patient blood samples could not be reproduced owing to sample limitations. Pseudoprogression seemed to be unrelated to changes in the top peripheral T cell clonotypes found by TCRB sequencing. Selection of PBMC samples for TCRB deep sequencing was based on availability. Vaccine-induced immune responses across multiple MHC alleles were detected in approximately 94% of patients.

This material consisted of PBMCs, taken from a glioma patient whose treatment included an IDH1 peptide vaccine. The sequence was obtained from a man aged 25-40 years with glioma. The chain couples TRBV18 to TRBJ1-2, with the D gene uncertain. The CDR3 loop reads CASSPGIGRTRRHGYTF. The sequence in DNA is TGTGCCAGCTCACCGGGAATCGGACGGACTCGGCGGCATGGCTACACCTTC.